This T cell receptor (beta chain) was sequenced for a study of blood T cells in healthy people across ages. Findings and limits, study-wide: Diversity figures derived from one million T cells were judged to underestimate the true value. In older individuals, TCR beta diversity per million T cells was lower, falling roughly linearly with age.

Alongside a J-beta primer mix, a sample-barcoded 5' primer served in a second PCR lasting about 7 to 11 cycles. CDR3-containing paired-end reads numbered at least 2.5 million in each sample. Via MiXCR, TCRdb re-called the 5' RACE reads, giving one row per CDR3 protein. The table has 1,100,000 or so distinct CDR3 sequences, around 45% seen once. There are a few counts of this clonotype. Its specificity is not known. Researchers report isolating at least 6 million PBMCs per sample. CDR3 length equals 12 residues. Germline lookup yields CDR1 MNHEY and CDR2 SMNVEV (reference sequence). The sequenced sample was blood. V gene TRBV27 combines with J gene TRBJ2-4, with D possibly being TRBD1 or TRBD2 (5 bases each). The DNA matches TRBJ2-7 better at its end, which makes the J call doubtful. The TCR originated in a woman in her fifties or sixties in good health. CDR3 sequence: CASNHRGSEQYF. The CDR3 nucleotides read TGTGCCAGCAACCATCGGGGCTCCGAGCAGTACTTC.